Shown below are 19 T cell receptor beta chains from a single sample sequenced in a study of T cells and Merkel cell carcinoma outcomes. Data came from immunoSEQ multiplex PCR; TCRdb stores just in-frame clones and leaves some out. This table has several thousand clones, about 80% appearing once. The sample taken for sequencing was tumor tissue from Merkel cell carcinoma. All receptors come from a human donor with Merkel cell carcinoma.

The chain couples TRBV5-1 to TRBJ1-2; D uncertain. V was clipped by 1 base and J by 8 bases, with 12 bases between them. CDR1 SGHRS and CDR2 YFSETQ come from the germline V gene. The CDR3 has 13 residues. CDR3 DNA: TGCGCCAGCAGCTTGACGGCCAGTTCCGGCTACACCTTC. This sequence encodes CASSLTASSGYTF.

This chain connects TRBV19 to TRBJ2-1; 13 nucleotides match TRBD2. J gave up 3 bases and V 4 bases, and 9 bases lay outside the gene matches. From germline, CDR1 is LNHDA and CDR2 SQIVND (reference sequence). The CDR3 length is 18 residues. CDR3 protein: CASSREVGTSGIYNEQFF. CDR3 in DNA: TGTGCCAGTAGTAGGGAGGTTGGGACTAGCGGGATCTACAATGAGCAGTTCTTC. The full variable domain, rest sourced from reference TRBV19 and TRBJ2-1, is DGGITQSPKYLFRKEGQNVTLSCEQNLNHDAMYWYRQDPGQGLRLIYYSQIVNDFQKGDIAEGYSVSREKKESFPLTVTSAQKNPTAFYLCASSREVGTSGIYNEQFFGPGTRLTVL.

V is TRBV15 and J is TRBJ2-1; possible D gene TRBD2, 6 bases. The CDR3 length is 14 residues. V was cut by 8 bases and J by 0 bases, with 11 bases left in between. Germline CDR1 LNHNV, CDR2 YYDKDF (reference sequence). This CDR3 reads CATGDSYSYNEQFF. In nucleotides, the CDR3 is TGTGCCACCGGGGACTCCTACTCCTACAATGAGCAGTTCTTC.

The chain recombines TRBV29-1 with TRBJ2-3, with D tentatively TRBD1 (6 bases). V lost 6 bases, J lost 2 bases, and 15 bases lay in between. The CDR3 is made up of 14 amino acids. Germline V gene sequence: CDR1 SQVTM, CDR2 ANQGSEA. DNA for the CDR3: TGCAGCGTCTTCGATGGACAGTCCACAGATACGCAGTATTTT. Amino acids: CSVFDGQSTDTQYF.

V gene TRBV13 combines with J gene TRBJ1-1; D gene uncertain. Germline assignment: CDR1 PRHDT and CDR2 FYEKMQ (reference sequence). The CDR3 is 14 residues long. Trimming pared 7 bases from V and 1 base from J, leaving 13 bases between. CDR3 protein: CASTLRGPNTEAFF. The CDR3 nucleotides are TGTGCCAGCACCCTCCGAGGACCGAACACTGAAGCTTTCTTT.

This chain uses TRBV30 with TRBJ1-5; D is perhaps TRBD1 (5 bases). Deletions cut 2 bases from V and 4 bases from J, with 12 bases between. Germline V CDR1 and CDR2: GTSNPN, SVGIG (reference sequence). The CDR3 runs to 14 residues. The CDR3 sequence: CAWSLGRENQPQHF. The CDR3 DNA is TGTGCCTGGAGTCTTGGCAGGGAGAATCAGCCCCAGCATTTT.

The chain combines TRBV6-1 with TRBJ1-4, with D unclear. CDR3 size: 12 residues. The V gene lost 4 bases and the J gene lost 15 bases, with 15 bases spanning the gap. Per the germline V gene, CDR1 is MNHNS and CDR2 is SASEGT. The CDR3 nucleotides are TGTGCCAGCAGTGCCAGTGACCTCGTTGTGTTTTTT. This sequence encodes CASSASDLVVFF.

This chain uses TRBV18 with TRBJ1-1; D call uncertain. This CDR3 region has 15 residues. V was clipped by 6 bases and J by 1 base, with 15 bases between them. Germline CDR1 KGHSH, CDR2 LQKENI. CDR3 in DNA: TGTGCCAGCTCGCCCCGGGCAGTACAGAACACTGAAGCTTTCTTT. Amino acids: CASSPRAVQNTEAFF.

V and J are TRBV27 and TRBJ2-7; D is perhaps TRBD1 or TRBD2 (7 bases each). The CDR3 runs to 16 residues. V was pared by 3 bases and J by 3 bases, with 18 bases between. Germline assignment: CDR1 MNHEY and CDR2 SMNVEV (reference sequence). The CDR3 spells CASSFSGGERGYEQYF. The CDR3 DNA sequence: TGTGCCAGCAGTTTTTCAGGGGGGGAGCGGGGCTACGAGCAGTACTTC.

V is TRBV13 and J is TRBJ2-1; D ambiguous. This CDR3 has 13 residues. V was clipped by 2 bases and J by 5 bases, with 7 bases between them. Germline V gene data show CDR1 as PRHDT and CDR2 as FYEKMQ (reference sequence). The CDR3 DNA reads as TGTGCCAGCAGCTTAAGGGCCCACAATGAGCAGTTCTTC. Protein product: CASSLRAHNEQFF. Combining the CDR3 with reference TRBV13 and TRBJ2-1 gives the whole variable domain AAGVIQSPRHLIKEKRETATLKCYPIPRHDTVYWYQQGPGQDPQFLISFYEKMQSDKGSIPDRFSAQQFSDYHSELNMSSLELGDSALYFCASSLRAHNEQFFGPGTRLTVL.

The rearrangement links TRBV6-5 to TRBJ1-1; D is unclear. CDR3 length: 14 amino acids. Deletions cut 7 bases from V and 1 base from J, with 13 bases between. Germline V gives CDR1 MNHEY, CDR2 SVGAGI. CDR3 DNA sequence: TGTGCCAGCATCCGACTAAGAGCGAACACTGAAGCTTTCTTT. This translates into CASIRLRANTEAFF.

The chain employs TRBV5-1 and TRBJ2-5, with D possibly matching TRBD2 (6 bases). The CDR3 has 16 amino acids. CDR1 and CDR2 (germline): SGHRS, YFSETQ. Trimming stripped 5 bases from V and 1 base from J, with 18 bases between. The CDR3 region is CASRSSVGGVQETQYF. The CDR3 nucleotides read TGCGCCAGCAGGTCTTCGGTAGGAGGGGTCCAAGAGACCCAGTACTTC.

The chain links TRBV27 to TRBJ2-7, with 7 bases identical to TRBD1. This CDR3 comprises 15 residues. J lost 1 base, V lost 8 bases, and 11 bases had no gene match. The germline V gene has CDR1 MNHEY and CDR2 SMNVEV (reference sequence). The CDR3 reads CASGDRAEVSYEQYF. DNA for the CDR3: TGTGCCAGCGGCGACAGGGCCGAGGTTTCCTACGAGCAGTACTTC.

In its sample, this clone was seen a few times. CDR3 loop: CASSFNEADAGYTF. The CDR3 coding sequence is TGTGCCAGCAGCTTTAATGAGGCGGACGCTGGCTACACCTTC. This chain links TRBV11-1 with TRBJ1-2; no definite D call. The V end lost 3 bases, the J end lost 7 bases, and 15 bases lay between the germline ends. This CDR3 region has 14 residues. The germline V gene has CDR1 SGHAT and CDR2 FQDESV (reference sequence).

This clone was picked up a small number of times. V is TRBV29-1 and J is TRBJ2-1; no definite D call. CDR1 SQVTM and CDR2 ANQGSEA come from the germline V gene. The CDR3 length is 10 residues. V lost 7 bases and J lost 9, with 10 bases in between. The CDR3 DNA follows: TGCAGCGCTTCTGATGGTGAGCAGTTCTTC. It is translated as CSASDGEQFF.

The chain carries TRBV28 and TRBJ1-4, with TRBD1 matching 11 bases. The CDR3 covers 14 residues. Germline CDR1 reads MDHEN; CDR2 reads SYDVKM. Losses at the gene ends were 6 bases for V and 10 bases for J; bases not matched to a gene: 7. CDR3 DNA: TGTGCCAGCAGCCAAGGGGGACAGGGGGGAAAACTGTTTTTT. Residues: CASSQGGQGGKLFF.

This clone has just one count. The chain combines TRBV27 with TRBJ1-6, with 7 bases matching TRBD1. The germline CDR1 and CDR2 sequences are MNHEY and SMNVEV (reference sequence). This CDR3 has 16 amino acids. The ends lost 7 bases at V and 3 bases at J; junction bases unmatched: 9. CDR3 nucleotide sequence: TGTGCCAGCACCCACAGGGGAGGACTCTATAATTCACCCCTCCACTTT. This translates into CASTHRGGLYNSPLHF.

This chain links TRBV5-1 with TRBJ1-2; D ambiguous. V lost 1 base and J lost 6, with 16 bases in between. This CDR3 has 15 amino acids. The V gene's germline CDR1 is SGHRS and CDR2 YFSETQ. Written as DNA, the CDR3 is TGCGCCAGCAGCTTGAACGGCTACCTGAGCCATGGCTACACCTTC. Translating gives CASSLNGYLSHGYTF. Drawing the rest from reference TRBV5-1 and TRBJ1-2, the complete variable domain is KAGVTQTPRYLIKTRGQQVTLSCSPISGHRSVSWYQQTPGQGLQFLFEYFSETQRNKGNFPGRFSGRQFSNSRSEMNVSTLELGDSALYLCASSLNGYLSHGYTFGSGTRLTVV.

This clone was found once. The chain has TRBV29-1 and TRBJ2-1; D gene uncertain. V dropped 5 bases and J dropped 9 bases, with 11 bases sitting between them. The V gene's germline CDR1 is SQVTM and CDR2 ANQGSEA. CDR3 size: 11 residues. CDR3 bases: TGCAGCGTTCCCCCCCTGGGTGAGCAGTTCTTC. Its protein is CSVPPLGEQFF.